These T cell receptor beta chains were read from a single sample in a study of cytomegalovirus exposure and HLA in healthy donors. TCRdb's table, derived via immunoSEQ multiplex PCR, lists solely in-frame clones and lacks some. The sample holds some 180,000 clones, approximately 90% seen once. The sample comprised PBMCs. The source of these receptors is a boy between 2 and 15 years old in good health and CMV-seronegative. CDR3s include the opening cysteine and the closing phenylalanine or tryptophan. A D gene is named only where the DNA matches it firmly. Clone size appears in some rows only: once, few, many, or a class for an expanded clone.

V gene,D gene,CDR3 length,J gene,clone size,CDR3 protein,CDR3 DNA
TRBV10-3,TRBD1,12,TRBJ2-7,NA,CAIPGQGHEQYF,TGTGCCATACCGGGACAGGGCCACGAGCAGTACTTC
TRBV6-5,TRBD1,14,TRBJ2-3,NA,CASKGDRERGTQYF,TGTGCCAGCAAAGGGGACAGGGAACGAGGTACGCAGTATTTT
TRBV30,TRBD1,14,TRBJ2-3,NA,CAWAQGKYTDTQYF,TGTGCCTGGGCACAGGGGAAATACACAGATACGCAGTATTTT
TRBV7-9,TRBD1,16,TRBJ1-2,NA,CASSPKTGGLSYGYTF,TGTGCCAGCAGCCCTAAGACAGGGGGCCTTTCTTATGGCTACACCTTC
TRBV10-3,NA,11,TRBJ2-5,NA,CAISDRETQYF,TGTGCCATCAGTGACCGGGAGACCCAGTACTTC
TRBV5-1,TRBD1,15,TRBJ2-1,once,CASSPGTGGSDEQFF,TGCGCCAGCAGCCCTGGGACAGGGGGTAGTGATGAGCAGTTCTTC
TRBV11-1,NA,11,TRBJ2-1,once,CASSLGGPKFF,TGTGCCAGCAGCTTAGGGGGCCCCAAGTTCTTC
TRBV18,TRBD1,14,TRBJ1-2,NA,CASSPGQELNGYTF,TGTGCCAGCTCACCCGGACAGGAGCTAAACGGCTACACCTTC
TRBV19,NA,16,TRBJ2-2,NA,CASSIGREPHPGELFF,TGTGCCAGTAGTATCGGGCGGGAACCACACCCCGGGGAGCTGTTTTTT
TRBV28,TRBD2,15,TRBJ2-3,NA,CASSLSGLEVDTQYF,TGTGCCAGCAGTTTATCGGGACTAGAGGTAGATACGCAGTATTTT
TRBV28,NA,14,TRBJ2-3,NA,CASSFSDSTDTQYF,TGTGCCAGCAGTTTTAGTGATAGCACAGATACGCAGTATTTT
TRBV7-6,NA,15,TRBJ2-7,NA,CASSLGTTGNHEQYF,TGTGCCAGCAGCTTAGGTACCACAGGGAACCACGAGCAATACTTC
TRBV7-9,NA,14,TRBJ1-4,NA,CASSFTGIEEKLFF,TGTGCCAGCAGCTTCACAGGTATTGAAGAAAAACTGTTTTTT
TRBV28,NA,15,TRBJ1-5,NA,CASSQGSRSNQPQHF,TGTGCCAGCAGTCAGGGTAGTAGGAGCAATCAGCCCCAGCATTTT
TRBV21-1,NA,15,TRBJ1-2,NA,CASTNRTWAHYGYTF,TGTGCCAGCACAAATAGAACGTGGGCGCACTATGGCTACACCTTC
TRBV30,NA,23,TRBJ2-1,NA,CAWSRRRRFGVWPYPLSYNEQFF,TGTGCCTGGAGCAGGCGGAGGCGGTTCGGTGTCTGGCCCTACCCCCTTTCCTACAATGAGCAGTTCTTC
TRBV28,NA,18,TRBJ2-7,NA,CASSSTTGFGPGSYEQYF,TGTGCCAGCAGTTCCACAACAGGTTTCGGGCCCGGCTCCTACGAGCAGTACTTC
TRBV6-1,TRBD1,15,TRBJ2-5,NA,CASAPGTGFWKTQYF,TGTGCCAGCGCCCCCGGGACAGGGTTTTGGAAGACCCAGTACTTC
TRBV19,NA,12,TRBJ1-1,NA,CASRSLDTEAFF,TGTGCCAGTAGGAGCTTGGACACTGAAGCTTTCTTT
TRBV7-9,TRBD2,17,TRBJ2-1,NA,CASSRWTSGASRGEQFF,TGTGCCAGCAGCCGTTGGACTAGCGGAGCCTCTCGGGGTGAGCAGTTCTTC
TRBV18,TRBD1,17,TRBJ2-4,NA,CASSPTSGGLVKNIQYF,TGTGCCAGCTCACCAACTTCAGGGGGCCTGGTCAAAAACATTCAGTACTTC
TRBV25-1,TRBD1,14,TRBJ1-2,NA,CASSEETGGSGYTF,TGTGCCAGCAGTGAAGAGACAGGGGGCTCTGGCTACACCTTC
TRBV6-1,NA,14,TRBJ1-1,NA,CASSEIAGNTEAFF,TGTGCCAGCAGTGAAATTGCGGGGAACACTGAAGCTTTCTTT
TRBV5-5,TRBD1,17,TRBJ1-2,once,CASSSYSGGAWERGYTF,TGTGCCAGCAGCAGTTACTCAGGGGGCGCTTGGGAGCGAGGCTACACCTTC
TRBV5-4,TRBD2,14,TRBJ2-1,NA,CASSLELAGNEQFF,TGTGCCAGCAGCTTGGAACTAGCGGGAAATGAGCAGTTCTTC
TRBV5-6,TRBD2,16,TRBJ2-1,NA,CASSRKAGAAYNEQFF,TGTGCCAGCAGCAGAAAAGCGGGAGCTGCCTACAATGAGCAGTTCTTC
TRBV28,NA,11,TRBJ1-4,few,CAGATNEKLFF,TGTGCCGGAGCAACTAATGAAAAACTGTTTTTT
TRBV11-2,TRBD2,14,TRBJ2-3,few,CASSFSGVTDTQYF,TGTGCCAGCAGCTTTAGCGGGGTCACAGATACGCAGTATTTT
TRBV7-9,NA,14,TRBJ1-2,NA,CSSSPVVAVYGYTF,TGTTCCAGCAGCCCCGTCGTGGCTGTCTATGGCTACACCTTC
TRBV5-1,TRBD1,15,TRBJ1-6,once,CASSLEGAENSPLHF,TGCGCCAGCAGCTTAGAGGGGGCAGAGAATTCACCCCTCCACTTT
TRBV27,NA,13,TRBJ1-3,NA,CASSPRDINTIYF,TGTGCCAGCAGCCCCCGGGACATAAACACCATATATTTT
TRBV6-1,TRBD1,15,TRBJ2-7,NA,CASSPLPDRRYEQYF,TGTGCCAGCAGCCCCCTTCCGGACAGGAGGTATGAGCAGTACTTC
TRBV5-4,TRBD2,17,TRBJ2-2,NA,CASSLLSGSGVTGELFF,TGTGCCAGCAGCTTGTTATCTGGTAGCGGGGTCACCGGGGAGCTGTTTTTT
TRBV28,NA,13,TRBJ2-3,NA,CASSPADWNTQYF,TGTGCCAGCAGTCCGGCCGACTGGAACACGCAGTATTTT
TRBV6-6,NA,14,TRBJ1-5,NA,CASSTQDSNQPQHF,TGTGCCAGCAGTACCCAAGACAGTAATCAGCCCCAGCATTTT
TRBV6-6,NA,12,TRBJ2-5,NA,CASSYSEETQYF,TGTGCCAGCAGTTACTCGGAGGAGACCCAGTACTTC
TRBV9,NA,13,TRBJ2-1,NA,CASSDGNYNEQFF,TGTGCCAGCAGTGACGGGAACTACAATGAGCAGTTCTTC
TRBV25-1,NA,13,TRBJ2-2,NA,CASSHREAGELFF,TGTGCCAGCAGCCATAGGGAGGCCGGGGAGCTGTTTTTT
TRBV18,NA,17,TRBJ1-5,NA,CASSRSGGISGNQPQHF,TGTGCCAGCTCACGCTCCGGGGGGATAAGTGGCAATCAGCCCCAGCATTTT
TRBV15,NA,15,TRBJ2-6,NA,CATSRVGSGANVLTF,TGTGCCACCAGCAGAGTCGGCTCTGGGGCCAACGTCCTGACTTTC
TRBV5-4,NA,13,TRBJ2-7,NA,CASSLTGFYEQYF,TGTGCCAGCAGCTTGACGGGATTCTACGAGCAGTACTTC
TRBV2,NA,14,TRBJ1-5,few,CASSEDRVGQPQHF,TGTGCCAGCAGTGAAGACAGGGTTGGGCAGCCCCAGCATTTT
TRBV28,NA,15,TRBJ1-2,NA,CASSHRGGFGYGYTF,TGTGCCAGCAGCCATAGGGGGGGCTTCGGCTATGGCTACACCTTC
TRBV6-5,TRBD2,16,TRBJ2-1,NA,CASSYSGLAGEDEQFF,TGTGCCAGCAGTTATTCGGGACTAGCGGGAGAGGATGAGCAGTTCTTC
TRBV30,TRBD1,14,TRBJ1-4,once,CAWSSGTGYEKLFF,TGTGCCTGGAGTTCTGGGACAGGGTATGAAAAACTGTTTTTT
TRBV27,NA,15,TRBJ2-5,once,CASSGYRGGEETQYF,TGTGCCAGCAGTGGTTACAGGGGGGGGGAGGAGACCCAGTACTTC
TRBV6-1,NA,11,TRBJ1-2,NA,CATMLGGGYTF,TGTGCCACCATGCTAGGGGGTGGCTACACCTTC
TRBV6-1,NA,13,TRBJ2-3,NA,CASSVESADTQYF,TGTGCCAGCAGTGTAGAGAGCGCAGATACGCAGTATTTT
TRBV5-5,NA,15,TRBJ2-3,NA,CASSLGRGSTDTQYF,TGTGCCAGCAGCTTGGGACGGGGGAGCACAGATACGCAGTATTTT
TRBV4-1,TRBD2,17,TRBJ2-2,NA,CASSQPPGLAEAGELFF,TGCGCCAGCAGCCAGCCCCCGGGACTAGCGGAGGCCGGGGAGCTGTTTTTT
TRBV7-2,NA,14,TRBJ2-7,NA,CASSLTRGAYEQYF,TGTGCCAGCAGCTTAACCAGGGGCGCCTACGAGCAGTACTTC